The rows below give T cell receptor beta chains drawn from one sample of a study of spatial heterogeneity in lung cancer. TCRdb itself ran the 5' RACE reads through MiXCR, one entry per CDR3 protein. Among 10,000 to 15,000 distinct CDR3 sequences listed, approximately 3.8% were seen once. Source: PBMCs, taken at surgery. These receptors were collected from a male donor with early-stage non-small cell lung cancer. Both conserved end residues are part of each CDR3. The D gene is left open where the match is weak. The size field is filled for only some rows; it gives once, few, many or a size class.

abundance: many; v_gene: TRBV20-1; j_gene: TRBJ2-3; d_gene: TRBD2; CDR3aa: CSAPLSSGRATDTQYF; CDR3nt: TGCAGTGCTCCCCTGTCTAGCGGGAGGGCCACAGATACGCAGTATTTT
abundance: -; v_gene: TRBV11-1; j_gene: TRBJ2-1; d_gene: TRBD2; CDR3aa: CASSLPFRLAGLRNEQFF; CDR3nt: TGTGCCAGCAGCTTACCCTTCCGACTAGCGGGACTTCGTAATGAGCAGTTCTTC
abundance: many; v_gene: TRBV7-2; j_gene: TRBJ2-7; d_gene: TRBD2; CDR3aa: CVSSLTSASYEQYF; CDR3nt: TGTGTCAGCAGCCTTACTAGCGCCTCCTACGAGCAGTACTTC
abundance: many; v_gene: TRBV4-1; j_gene: TRBJ2-1; d_gene: -; CDR3aa: CASSRSPGPGSYNEQFF; CDR3nt: TGCGCCAGCAGCCGATCCCCGGGGCCGGGTTCTTACAATGAGCAGTTCTTC
abundance: many; v_gene: TRBV7-2; j_gene: TRBJ2-3; d_gene: -; CDR3aa: CASSFVTSIPDTQYF; CDR3nt: TGTGCCAGCAGCTTCGTAACTAGTATCCCAGATACGCAGTATTTT
abundance: many; v_gene: TRBV2; j_gene: TRBJ2-7; d_gene: TRBD1; CDR3aa: CASRDRGHEQYF; CDR3nt: TGTGCCAGCAGGGACAGGGGCCACGAGCAGTACTTC
abundance: medium-sized; v_gene: TRBV11-1; j_gene: TRBJ2-5; d_gene: -; CDR3aa: CASSHLMGRLEETQYF; CDR3nt: TGTGCCAGCAGCCACCTGATGGGGAGGTTAGAGGAGACCCAGTACTTC
abundance: -; v_gene: TRBV9; j_gene: TRBJ2-1; d_gene: TRBD1; CDR3aa: CASSVGGQASYNEQFF; CDR3nt: TGTGCCAGCAGCGTAGGAGGACAGGCCTCCTACAATGAGCAGTTCTTC
abundance: many; v_gene: TRBV28; j_gene: TRBJ2-7; d_gene: TRBD2; CDR3aa: CASSNPGGSYEQYF; CDR3nt: TGTGCCAGCAGTAACCCTGGCGGGAGCTACGAGCAGTACTTC
abundance: -; v_gene: TRBV19; j_gene: TRBJ2-2; d_gene: TRBD1; CDR3aa: CASSLETRTGGKAGELFF; CDR3nt: TGTGCCAGTAGTCTCGAAACCCGGACAGGGGGAAAGGCCGGGGAGCTGTTTTTT
abundance: many; v_gene: TRBV6-6; j_gene: TRBJ2-7; d_gene: TRBD2; CDR3aa: CASSYDPASGYEQYF; CDR3nt: TGTGCCAGCTCCTATGACCCAGCTAGCGGCTACGAGCAGTACTTC
abundance: many; v_gene: TRBV4-2; j_gene: TRBJ2-7; d_gene: TRBD2; CDR3aa: CASSQEASGRSYEQYF; CDR3nt: TGTGCCAGCAGCCAAGAGGCTAGCGGGAGGTCCTACGAGCAGTACTTC
abundance: few; v_gene: TRBV2; j_gene: TRBJ2-6; d_gene: -; CDR3aa: CASSGDSGANVLTF; CDR3nt: TGTGCCAGCAGTGGGGACTCTGGGGCCAACGTCCTGACTTTC
abundance: many; v_gene: TRBV19; j_gene: TRBJ2-7; d_gene: -; CDR3aa: CASSIGGTRDLQYF; CDR3nt: TGTGCCAGTAGTATAGGCGGGACCCGGGATTTACAGTACTTC
abundance: many; v_gene: TRBV11-1; j_gene: TRBJ2-7; d_gene: -; CDR3aa: CASSPLWEGVLEQYF; CDR3nt: TGTGCCAGCAGCCCACTATGGGAAGGGGTCCTCGAGCAGTACTTC
abundance: medium-sized; v_gene: TRBV28; j_gene: TRBJ2-2; d_gene: TRBD2; CDR3aa: CASRPTSANTGELFF; CDR3nt: TGTGCCAGCAGGCCGACTAGCGCAAACACCGGGGAGCTGTTTTTT
abundance: many; v_gene: TRBV24-1; j_gene: TRBJ2-1; d_gene: -; CDR3aa: CATSEHGYNEQFF; CDR3nt: TGTGCCACCAGTGAGCACGGATACAATGAGCAGTTCTTC
abundance: many; v_gene: TRBV4-2; j_gene: TRBJ2-2; d_gene: TRBD2; CDR3aa: CASSHSSGGSTGELFF; CDR3nt: TGTGCCAGCAGCCATTCCTCGGGCGGGAGCACCGGGGAGCTGTTTTTT
abundance: many; v_gene: TRBV23-1; j_gene: TRBJ1-1; d_gene: -; CDR3aa: CASSNGQATGTEAFF; CDR3nt: TGCGCCAGCAGTAACGGGCAGGCGACGGGCACTGAAGCTTTCTTT
abundance: many; v_gene: TRBV20-1; j_gene: TRBJ2-1; d_gene: TRBD2; CDR3aa: CSATPFGGDNEQFF; CDR3nt: TGCAGTGCTACCCCTTTTGGGGGGGACAATGAGCAGTTCTTC
abundance: many; v_gene: TRBV7-2; j_gene: TRBJ2-7; d_gene: TRBD1; CDR3aa: CASSLDRVYEQYF; CDR3nt: TGTGCCAGCAGCTTGGACAGGGTTTACGAGCAGTACTTC
abundance: many; v_gene: TRBV6-5; j_gene: TRBJ2-3; d_gene: -; CDR3aa: CASSYSRTRSSTDTQYF; CDR3nt: TGTGCCAGCAGTTACTCGAGGACACGATCTAGCACAGATACGCAGTATTTT
abundance: many; v_gene: TRBV6-4; j_gene: TRBJ2-2; d_gene: -; CDR3aa: CASSAQQAVGTGELFF; CDR3nt: TGTGCCAGCAGTGCCCAGCAGGCAGTCGGGACCGGGGAGCTGTTTTTT
abundance: many; v_gene: TRBV4-3; j_gene: TRBJ2-2; d_gene: -; CDR3aa: CASSQDAPPGTNTGELFF; CDR3nt: TGCGCCAGCAGCCAAGATGCTCCGCCAGGGACGAACACCGGGGAGCTGTTTTTT
abundance: many; v_gene: TRBV7-9; j_gene: TRBJ2-1; d_gene: -; CDR3aa: CASLPPYNEQFF; CDR3nt: TGTGCCAGCCTTCCCCCGTACAATGAGCAGTTCTTC
abundance: many; v_gene: TRBV5-1; j_gene: TRBJ1-5; d_gene: -; CDR3aa: CASSLDPGMGQPQHF; CDR3nt: TGCGCCAGCAGCTTGGATCCAGGGATGGGTCAGCCCCAGCATTTT
abundance: many; v_gene: TRBV19; j_gene: TRBJ2-4; d_gene: TRBD2; CDR3aa: CASSIVIAGGPGNIQYF; CDR3nt: TGTGCCAGTAGTATAGTAATAGCGGGAGGGCCCGGAAACATTCAGTACTTC
abundance: many; v_gene: TRBV6-2/TRBV6-3; j_gene: TRBJ2-1; d_gene: TRBD2; CDR3aa: CASFSGSEDNEQFF; CDR3nt: TGTGCCAGCTTCAGCGGGAGCGAGGACAATGAGCAGTTCTTC
abundance: few; v_gene: TRBV5-6; j_gene: TRBJ2-7; d_gene: TRBD1; CDR3aa: CASRFRDSSYEQYF; CDR3nt: TGTGCCAGCAGGTTCCGGGACAGCTCCTACGAGCAGTACTTC
abundance: many; v_gene: TRBV12-3/TRBV12-4; j_gene: TRBJ2-7; d_gene: TRBD1; CDR3aa: CASSGQGHEQYF; CDR3nt: TGTGCCAGCAGCGGACAGGGCCACGAGCAGTACTTC
abundance: many; v_gene: TRBV15; j_gene: TRBJ2-3; d_gene: -; CDR3aa: CATSRVGMAEGDTQYF; CDR3nt: TGTGCCACCAGCCGTGTCGGAATGGCGGAAGGGGATACGCAGTATTTT
abundance: many; v_gene: TRBV5-1; j_gene: TRBJ2-2; d_gene: -; CDR3aa: CASSLALNGAGELFF; CDR3nt: TGCGCCAGCAGCTTGGCCCTTAACGGGGCCGGGGAGCTGTTTTTT
abundance: many; v_gene: TRBV5-6; j_gene: TRBJ2-7; d_gene: -; CDR3aa: CASSQILGGASYEQYF; CDR3nt: TGTGCCAGCAGCCAGATCTTAGGGGGGGCCTCCTACGAGCAGTACTTC
abundance: many; v_gene: TRBV28; j_gene: TRBJ2-4; d_gene: -; CDR3aa: CASSLDSVAKNIQYF; CDR3nt: TGTGCCAGCAGTTTAGACAGCGTAGCCAAAAACATTCAGTACTTC
abundance: many; v_gene: TRBV29-1; j_gene: TRBJ2-1; d_gene: TRBD1; CDR3aa: CSVEIPPGQGNNEQFF; CDR3nt: TGCAGCGTTGAAATCCCCCCGGGACAGGGTAACAATGAGCAGTTCTTC
abundance: many; v_gene: TRBV24-1; j_gene: TRBJ1-5; d_gene: -; CDR3aa: CATSEGGFNQPQHF; CDR3nt: TGTGCCACCAGTGAGGGGGGTTTCAATCAGCCCCAGCATTTT
abundance: many; v_gene: TRBV28; j_gene: TRBJ1-1; d_gene: TRBD1; CDR3aa: CASSRGTGFTEAFF; CDR3nt: TGTGCCAGCAGCCGCGGGACAGGGTTCACTGAAGCTTTCTTT
abundance: -; v_gene: TRBV7-9; j_gene: TRBJ2-7; d_gene: -; CDR3aa: CASSLSSRTWEQYF; CDR3nt: TGTGCCAGCAGCTTATCATCCCGGACCTGGGAGCAGTACTTC
abundance: -; v_gene: TRBV28; j_gene: TRBJ2-7; d_gene: TRBD1; CDR3aa: CASSLYRTGGYEQYF; CDR3nt: TGTGCCAGCAGTTTATACCGGACAGGGGGCTACGAGCAGTACTTC
abundance: many; v_gene: TRBV7-9; j_gene: TRBJ2-3; d_gene: TRBD1; CDR3aa: CASSVDRGSRDTQYF; CDR3nt: TGTGCCAGCAGCGTAGACAGGGGGTCGAGGGATACGCAGTATTTT
abundance: many; v_gene: TRBV11-1; j_gene: TRBJ2-5; d_gene: -; CDR3aa: CASSPPTGVQETQYF; CDR3nt: TGTGCCAGCAGCCCCCCGACAGGTGTACAAGAGACCCAGTACTTC
abundance: many; v_gene: TRBV4-3; j_gene: TRBJ2-1; d_gene: -; CDR3aa: CASSQDGNRYNEQFF; CDR3nt: TGCGCCAGCAGCCAAGATGGTAACCGCTACAATGAGCAGTTCTTC
abundance: many; v_gene: TRBV7-6; j_gene: TRBJ2-7; d_gene: TRBD2; CDR3aa: CASSSSSGSYEQYF; CDR3nt: TGTGCCAGCAGCTCTTCTAGCGGGAGTTACGAGCAGTACTTC
abundance: many; v_gene: TRBV20-1; j_gene: TRBJ2-7; d_gene: TRBD2; CDR3aa: CSARILAGGYEQYF; CDR3nt: TGCAGTGCTAGGATTCTAGCGGGAGGGTACGAGCAGTACTTC
abundance: many; v_gene: TRBV28; j_gene: TRBJ2-5; d_gene: TRBD1; CDR3aa: CASSPWTGSEETQYF; CDR3nt: TGTGCCAGCAGTCCATGGACAGGGTCTGAAGAGACCCAGTACTTC
abundance: many; v_gene: TRBV18; j_gene: TRBJ2-7; d_gene: TRBD2; CDR3aa: CASSPRPGLADSYEQYF; CDR3nt: TGTGCCAGCTCACCTAGACCGGGGCTAGCGGACTCCTACGAGCAGTACTTC